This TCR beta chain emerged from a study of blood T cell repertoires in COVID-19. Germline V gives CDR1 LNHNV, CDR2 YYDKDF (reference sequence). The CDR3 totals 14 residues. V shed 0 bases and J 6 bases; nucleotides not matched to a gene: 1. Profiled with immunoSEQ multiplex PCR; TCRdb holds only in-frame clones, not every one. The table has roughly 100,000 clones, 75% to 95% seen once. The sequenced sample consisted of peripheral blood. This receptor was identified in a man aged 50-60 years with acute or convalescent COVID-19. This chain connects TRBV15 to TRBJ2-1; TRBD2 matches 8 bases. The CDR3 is CATSRDAGGNEQFF. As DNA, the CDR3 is TGTGCCACCAGCAGAGATGCGGGGGGCAATGAGCAGTTCTTC.